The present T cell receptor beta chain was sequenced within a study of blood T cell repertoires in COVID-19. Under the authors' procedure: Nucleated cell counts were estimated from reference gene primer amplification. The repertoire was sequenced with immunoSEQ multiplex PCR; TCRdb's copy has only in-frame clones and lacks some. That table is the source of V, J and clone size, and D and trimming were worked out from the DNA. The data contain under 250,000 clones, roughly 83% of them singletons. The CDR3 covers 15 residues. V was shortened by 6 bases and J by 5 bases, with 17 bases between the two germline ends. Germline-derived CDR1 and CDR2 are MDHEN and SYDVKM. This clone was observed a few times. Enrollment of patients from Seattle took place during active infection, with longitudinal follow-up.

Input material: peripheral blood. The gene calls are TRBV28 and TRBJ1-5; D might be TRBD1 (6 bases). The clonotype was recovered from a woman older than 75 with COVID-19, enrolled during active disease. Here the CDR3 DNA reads TGTGCCAGCAGAACCCCCGGGACATACTATCAGCCCCAGCATTTT. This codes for CASRTPGTYYQPQHF.